These 12 T cell receptor beta chains share one sample of origin, sequenced in a study of control samples from healthy donors and cancer patients. TCRdb keeps only in-frame clones here, not all; method: immunoSEQ multiplex PCR. The repertoire consists of 50,000 to 65,000 clones, with roughly 90% occurring once and the leading ten covering approximately 0.95%. Sequencing was done on a sample of PBMCs. The source of these receptors is a man aged 25-45 years with colorectal cancer.

This chain links TRBV27 with TRBJ2-7, with 8 positions matching TRBD2. J lost 0 bases, V lost 7 bases, and 2 bases had no gene match. CDR1 MNHEY and CDR2 SMNVEV come from the germline V gene (reference sequence). This CDR3 has 13 amino acids. Here the CDR3 DNA reads TGTGCCAGCATGCGGGGGGACTCCTACGAGCAGTACTTC. It translates to CASMRGDSYEQYF.

This chain joins TRBV7-9 and TRBJ2-3; 13 bases map to TRBD2. In germline, CDR1 is SEHNR, CDR2 FQNEAQ (reference sequence). Trimming cost V 5 bases and J 2 bases; bases outside gene matches: 19. The CDR3 loop spans 21 amino acids. The chain's CDR3 is CASSNQRGTSGGAWNTDTQYF. CDR3 DNA sequence: TGTGCCAGCAGCAACCAAAGAGGTACTAGCGGGGGGGCTTGGAACACAGATACGCAGTATTTT.

The chain couples TRBV30 to TRBJ1-2; 9 nucleotides align to TRBD1. This CDR3 region has 13 residues. The V gene's germline CDR1 is GTSNPN and CDR2 SVGIG (reference sequence). Trimming cost V 7 bases and J 4 bases; bases outside gene matches: 7. CDR3 protein: CASGGDRAYGYTF. DNA for the CDR3: TGTGCCTCAGGGGGGGACAGGGCCTATGGCTACACCTTC.

The V call is TRBV30, the J call TRBJ1-5; D gene uncertain. V lost 2 bases and J 9 bases, leaving 17 bases between the germline ends. Germline CDR1 reads GTSNPN; CDR2 reads SVGIG (reference sequence). The CDR3 has 14 amino acids. The CDR3 DNA follows: TGTGCCTGGAGTACGGGTACCGACTATTCGCCCCAGCATTTT. This sequence encodes CAWSTGTDYSPQHF. The entire variable domain, with the rest obtained from reference TRBV30 and TRBJ1-5, is as follows: SQTIHQWPATLVQPVGSPLSLECTVEGTSNPNLYWYRQAAGRGLQLLFYSVGIGQISSEVPQNLSASRPQDRQFILSSKKLLLSDSGFYLCAWSTGTDYSPQHFGDGTRLSIL.

This chain connects TRBV6-1 to TRBJ1-5; D is perhaps TRBD1 (6 bases). Germline CDR1 reads MNHNS; CDR2 reads SASEGT. CDR3 length: 15 amino acids. V lost 1 base to trimming and J lost 6 bases, with 13 bases between them. The CDR3 coding sequence is TGTGCCAGCAGTGAAGAAGGGGGTGGTGGTCAGCCCCAGCATTTT. Its protein product is CASSEEGGGGQPQHF.

This rearrangement joins TRBV6-5 to TRBJ2-2; either TRBD1 or TRBD2 may fit D (6 bases each). This CDR3 has 16 residues. Germline V gene lookup returns CDR1 MNHEY and CDR2 SVGAGI. Trimming stripped 2 bases from V and 8 bases from J, with 18 bases between. The CDR3 loop is CASSYLWDPGAGELFF. The CDR3 DNA reads TGTGCCAGCAGTTACCTCTGGGACCCGGGGGCGGGGGAGCTGTTTTTT.

The chain has TRBV5-8 and TRBJ2-5; D is undetermined. The CDR3 consists of 15 residues. Germline CDR1 is SGHTS and CDR2 is YDEGEE. V was cut by 4 bases and J by 1 base, with 14 bases left in between. CDR3: CASSRLRLTQETQYF. The DNA for the CDR3 is TGTGCCAGCAGCCGTCTGCGGCTTACCCAAGAGACCCAGTACTTC.

The chain uses TRBV5-1 and TRBJ2-6, with D possibly being TRBD1 or TRBD2 (6 bases each). Trimming cost V 4 bases and J 2 bases, with 13 bases left between them. The CDR3 totals 16 residues. Germline V gene lookup returns CDR1 SGHRS and CDR2 YFSETQ. The DNA of the CDR3 is TGCGCCAGCAGCCCGGAGGGGGGACCTGGGGCCAACGTCCTGACTTTC. This encodes CASSPEGGPGANVLTF.

This chain joins TRBV2 and TRBJ1-2, with unresolved D. This CDR3 is 15 amino acids long. Germline lookup yields CDR1 SNHLY and CDR2 FYNNEI. V lost 2 bases, J lost 4 bases, and 14 bases lay in between. CDR3 loop: CASSEMGKGGYGYTF. The CDR3 nucleotides are TGTGCCAGCAGTGAAATGGGAAAGGGTGGCTATGGCTACACCTTC.

This chain uses TRBV18 with TRBJ1-1; 8 bases map to TRBD1. CDR1 and CDR2 (germline): KGHSH, LQKENI. CDR3 size: 14 residues. The V and J ends lost 2 bases and 3 bases, in that order; junction bases with no gene match: 2. The CDR3 DNA follows: TGTGCCAGCTCACCAAGGACAGGGCACACTGAAGCTTTCTTT. It is translated as CASSPRTGHTEAFF. Full variable domain (missing parts from reference TRBV18 and TRBJ1-1): NAGVMQNPRHLVRRRGQEARLRCSPMKGHSHVYWYRQLPEEGLKFMVYLQKENIIDESGMPKERFSAEFPKEGPSILRIQQVVRGDSAAYFCASSPRTGHTEAFFGQGTRLTVV.

This clone appeared a single time. CDR3 residues: CASSSVGTRGDTQYF. For the CDR3, the DNA is TGTGCCAGCAGCTCGGTTGGGACTAGAGGGGATACGCAGTATTTT. The V gene is TRBV5-4, the J gene TRBJ2-3; 8 bases align to TRBD2. CDR3 size: 15 residues. Germline V gene data show CDR1 as SGHNT and CDR2 as YYREEE (reference sequence). V shed 3 bases, J shed 6 bases, and the junction held 9 bases outside the gene matches.

The V call is TRBV27, the J call TRBJ1-1; 8 bases map to TRBD1. CDR1 is MNHEY and CDR2 is SMNVEV in the germline V gene (reference sequence). The CDR3 has 15 amino acids. Trimming cost V 4 bases and J 6 bases; bases outside gene matches: 10. The CDR3 reads CASSSGQGLTSEAFF. The CDR3, as DNA: TGTGCCAGCAGTTCCGGACAGGGTTTGACTTCTGAAGCTTTCTTT.